This T cell receptor beta chain was recovered during a study of long-term antiretroviral therapy in people with HIV (dated by TCRdb to 2021 to 2024). Regarding the research as a whole: The earliest samples were collected about a decade before the 2015 WHO recommendation for immediate ART, when ART was typically delayed until CD4 counts fell. This retrospective serial study examined whether starting ART and sustained HIV suppression were associated with changes in the composition and diversity of the TRB repertoire in peripheral blood. A total of some 210 cryopreserved PBMC samples were contributed to the cohort by 30 adults with confirmed HIV infection, with samples collected serially over a mean of roughly six years (range 1-12). Among the 25 to 35 participants with HIV, about 11 were female. No cross-contamination during QIAcube processing turned up in test extractions that ran a monoclonal T-cell line alongside around 32 polyclonal samples. Broad study findings and their caveats: Inferences about post-ART repertoire changes are limited because no data were available on ART adherence, viral resistance or therapy changes. CDR3 length ranges in HIV repertoires were narrower than in controls, and network structure suggested an antigen-experienced repertoire with only a slight naive shift after ART. Starting ART was linked to a significant rise in TRB diversity, yet even with long-term ART the diversity remained significantly lower than in transplant donor controls. Samples dated from about 2004 to 2017, and the ART regimens used may be less effective than current ones. At every time point, the repertoire was dominated by expanded TRB clones first identified before ART initiation, although this dominance fluctuated and, in many PLHIV, declined after ART. Owing to limited PBMC availability, only the TCR beta chain was sequenced, without alpha chain pairing. Because cell numbers in pre-ART samples were limited, unsorted PBMC were profiled instead of sorted CD4+ and CD8+ T cells.

The immunoSEQ hsTCRB v3.0 assay was used at survey level resolution for TRB variable region sequencing. The targeted TRB sequencing depth was roughly 40,000-55,000 T-cell genomes per sample. Pooled TRB libraries were sequenced on an Illumina MiSeq with a v3 150-cycle kit. For the original study's pipeline: Repertoire analysis was run in R within a reproducible Nextflow workflow that covered QC, data transformation and analysis. LymphoSeq2, an R package for exploring AIRR-Seq data, was used to implement custom analyses. A few samples that produced fewer than 5000 total TRB sequences were removed, so approximately 190 HIV repertoires were analyzed. Of the roughly 180 retained HIV repertoires, about 60 were collected before and 120 to 130 after ART initiation. Repertoires were downsampled to 5000 TRB nucleotide sequences, and summary statistics were averaged over 100 downsampling iterations. TRB sequences were retained for analysis only if CDR3 regions of at least seven amino acids were present. Diversity was assessed using a clonality score derived from Shannon entropy and using the Gini coefficient. Repertoire networks linked the top 5000 CDR3 amino acid sequences whenever two sequences differed by an edit distance of one. GLIPH2 predicted antigen specificity groups and MHC restriction for TRB CDR3 amino acid sequences. To flag known associations with CMV, EBV, HIV or tissue antigens, CDR3 amino acid sequences were compared against VDJdb and McPAS-TCR. Pre-ART, post-ART and control groups were compared with Wilcoxon signed-rank tests and Holm-Bonferroni correction. Not all clones reach the TCRdb copy of this immuneACCESS table, which keeps in-frame sequences only. Checked studies attribute under half of the gap to unresolved V genes and leave the rest unexplained. Clonal size and the V and J genes are those of that table, whereas D and trimming came from the DNA. Present in this sample are tens of thousands of clones, roughly 80% of which were seen just once. Together, the top ten hold roughly 5% of the sample.

Inclusion was restricted to participants for whom at least one PBMC sample before ART initiation and at least two post-ART samples were available. Every participant with HIV received treatment in the United States of America. Before DNA extraction, cryopreserved samples of about 0.95-11 million PBMC were thawed and then washed. At the time of the earliest PBMC sample, participants with HIV were aged between roughly 20 and 54 years. Each participant contributed PBMC samples from 1-4 timepoints before ART initiation and 2-8 timepoints after ART initiation, with a median of 7 samples. For every participant, serial HIV viral load, CD4+ T-cell count, ART history and demographic data were obtained. A Qiagen kit on a QIAcube was used to extract genomic DNA from unsorted PBMC, with samples processed in batches of 12. By sample share, this clone is medium-sized (0.01 to 0.1%). No cognate antigen has been identified for it. No qualities accompany the bases; no much larger clone lies one base away.

V drops 1 base and J drops 2 bases, leaving 9 bases in between. From cysteine to phenylalanine, the CDR3 is 15 amino acids long. The only DNA kept is the CDR3, 45 bases in frame from the first base. Sequences PRHDT (CDR1) and FYEKMQ (CDR2) are obtained from the germline V gene (reference sequence). The rearranged segments are TRBV13 and TRBJ2-1; TRBD2 might be the D gene, on 5 matching bases. The specimen comprised unsorted PBMCs, sampled 1.5 years after starting antiretroviral therapy. The TCR originated in a young man with HIV. The CDR3 region reads CASSLVAGPYNEQFF. Read as DNA, the sequence is TGTGCCAGCAGCTTAGTGGCGGGTCCCTACAATGAGCAGTTCTTC.